This TCR beta chain was recorded in a study of blood T cell repertoires in COVID-19. The wider study: Samples representing acute and convalescent COVID-19 were sourced from the United States, Italy and Spain. PBMCs, B-cell-depleted T cells, or T cells were the source of the cDNA or gDNA that made up the material.

The CDR3 runs to 15 residues. The J segment lost 3 bases and the V segment lost 7 bases, leaving 9 bases of the junction unmatched. Per germline, CDR1 SGHRS and CDR2 YFSETQ. Per the original data handling: It was from reference gene primer amplification that nucleated cell counts were estimated. Clones were sequenced by immunoSEQ multiplex PCR, and TCRdb holds only the in-frame ones, with some missing. D and trimming come from the DNA, and the V and J calls and clone size come from that table. Of approximately 240,000 clones listed, 84% are singletons. This clone was recorded only once. The receptor's source is a man aged 45 to 65 with acute or convalescent COVID-19. The sequencing sample was made of peripheral blood. This rearrangement joins TRBV5-1 to TRBJ1-4; TRBD1 agrees at 7 bases. The CDR3 region is CASSLRQGPNEKLFF. The CDR3 DNA is TGCGCCAGCTCACTCCGACAGGGTCCTAATGAAAAACTGTTTTTT.